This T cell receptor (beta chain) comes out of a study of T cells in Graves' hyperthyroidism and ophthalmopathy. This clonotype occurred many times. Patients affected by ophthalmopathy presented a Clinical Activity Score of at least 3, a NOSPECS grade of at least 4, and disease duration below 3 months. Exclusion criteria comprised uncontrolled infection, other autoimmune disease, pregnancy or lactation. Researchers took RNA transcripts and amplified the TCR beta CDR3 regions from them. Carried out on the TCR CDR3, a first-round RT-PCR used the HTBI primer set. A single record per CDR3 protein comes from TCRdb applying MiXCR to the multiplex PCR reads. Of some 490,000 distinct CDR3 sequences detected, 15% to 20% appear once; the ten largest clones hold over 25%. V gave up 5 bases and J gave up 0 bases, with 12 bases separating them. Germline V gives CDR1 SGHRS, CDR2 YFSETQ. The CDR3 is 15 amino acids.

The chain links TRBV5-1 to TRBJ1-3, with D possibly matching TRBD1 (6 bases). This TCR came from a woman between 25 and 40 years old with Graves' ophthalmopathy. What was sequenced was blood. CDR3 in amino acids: CASSVTGTSGNTIYF. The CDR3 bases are TGCGCCAGCAGTGTGACAGGAACCTCTGGAAACACCATATATTTT.